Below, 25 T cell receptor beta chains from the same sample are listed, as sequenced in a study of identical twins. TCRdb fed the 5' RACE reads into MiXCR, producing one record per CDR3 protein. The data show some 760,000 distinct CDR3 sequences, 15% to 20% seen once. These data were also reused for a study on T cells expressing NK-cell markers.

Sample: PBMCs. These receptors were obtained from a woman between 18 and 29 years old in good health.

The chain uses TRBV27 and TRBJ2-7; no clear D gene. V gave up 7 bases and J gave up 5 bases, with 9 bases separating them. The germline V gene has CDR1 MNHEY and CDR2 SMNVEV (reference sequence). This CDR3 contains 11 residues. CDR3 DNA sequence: TGTGCCAGCACCGGCCGACACGAGCAGTACTTC. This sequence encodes CASTGRHEQYF.

The DNA of the CDR3 is TGTGCCAGCAGTGTGACCGTCAAGAACACTGAAGCTTTCTTT. It yields the protein CASSVTVKNTEAFF. The chain recombines TRBV27 with TRBJ1-1; D is ambiguous. V gave up 5 bases and J gave up 1 base, with 11 bases separating them. Germline CDR1 MNHEY, CDR2 SMNVEV (reference sequence). This CDR3 comprises 14 residues.

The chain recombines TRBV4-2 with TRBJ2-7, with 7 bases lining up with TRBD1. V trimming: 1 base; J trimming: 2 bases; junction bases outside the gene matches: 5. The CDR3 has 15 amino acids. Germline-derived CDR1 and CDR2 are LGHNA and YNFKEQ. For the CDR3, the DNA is TGTGCCAGCAGCCAAGCTCAAGGGACAGCCTACGAGCAGTACTTC. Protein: CASSQAQGTAYEQYF.

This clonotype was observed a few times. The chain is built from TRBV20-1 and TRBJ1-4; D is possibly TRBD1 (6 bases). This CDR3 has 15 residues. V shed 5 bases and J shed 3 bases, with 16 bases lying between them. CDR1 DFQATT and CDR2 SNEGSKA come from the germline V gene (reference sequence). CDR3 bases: TGCAGTGCTCTAAACAGGGCCCAGGCTAATGAAAAACTGTTTTTT. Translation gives CSALNRAQANEKLFF.

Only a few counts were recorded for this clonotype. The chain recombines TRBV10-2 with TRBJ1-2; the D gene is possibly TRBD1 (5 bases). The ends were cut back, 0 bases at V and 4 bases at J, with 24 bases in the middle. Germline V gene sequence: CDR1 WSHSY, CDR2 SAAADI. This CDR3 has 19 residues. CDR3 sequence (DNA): TGCGCCAGCAGTGAGTCCCTCCTAGGATTGGGGGTCCGTTCCTATGGCTACACCTTC. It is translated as CASSESLLGLGVRSYGYTF.

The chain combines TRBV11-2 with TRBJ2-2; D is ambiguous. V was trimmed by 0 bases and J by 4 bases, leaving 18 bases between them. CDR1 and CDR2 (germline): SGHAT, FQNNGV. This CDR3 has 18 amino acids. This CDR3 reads CASSLDWRDWQATGELFF. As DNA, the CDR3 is TGTGCCAGCAGCTTAGATTGGCGCGATTGGCAGGCCACCGGGGAGCTGTTTTTT.

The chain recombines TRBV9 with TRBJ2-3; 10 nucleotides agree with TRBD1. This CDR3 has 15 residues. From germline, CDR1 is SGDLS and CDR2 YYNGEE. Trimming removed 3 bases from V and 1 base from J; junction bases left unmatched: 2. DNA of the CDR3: TGTGCCAGCAGCGGACAGGGGGCCCGCACAGATACGCAGTATTTT. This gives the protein CASSGQGARTDTQYF.

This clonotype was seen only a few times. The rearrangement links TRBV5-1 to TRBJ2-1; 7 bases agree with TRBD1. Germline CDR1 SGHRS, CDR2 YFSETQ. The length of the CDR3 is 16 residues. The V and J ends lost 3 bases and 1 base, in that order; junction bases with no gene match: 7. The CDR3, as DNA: TGCGCCAGCAGCTCATCGACAGGGTTGTCCTACAATGAGCAGTTCTTC. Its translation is CASSSSTGLSYNEQFF.

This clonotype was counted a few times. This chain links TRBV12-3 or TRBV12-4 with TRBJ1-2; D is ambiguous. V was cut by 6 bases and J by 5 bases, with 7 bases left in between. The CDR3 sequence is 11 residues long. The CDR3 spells CASSTRYGYTF. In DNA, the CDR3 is TGTGCCAGCAGCACACGGTATGGCTACACCTTC.

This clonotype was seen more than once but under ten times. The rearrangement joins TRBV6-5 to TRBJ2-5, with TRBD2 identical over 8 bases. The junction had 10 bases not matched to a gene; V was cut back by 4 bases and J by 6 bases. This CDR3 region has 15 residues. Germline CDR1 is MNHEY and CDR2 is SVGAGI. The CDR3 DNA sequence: TGTGCCAGCAGTTCCCGAGGTAGCGGGGTACAGACCCAGTACTTC. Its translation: CASSSRGSGVQTQYF.

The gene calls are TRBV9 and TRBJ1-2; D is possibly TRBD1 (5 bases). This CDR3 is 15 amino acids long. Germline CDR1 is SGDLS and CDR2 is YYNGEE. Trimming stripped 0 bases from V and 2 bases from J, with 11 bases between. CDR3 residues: CASSVGGTANYGYTF. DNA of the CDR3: TGTGCCAGCAGCGTAGGTGGGACGGCAAACTATGGCTACACCTTC.

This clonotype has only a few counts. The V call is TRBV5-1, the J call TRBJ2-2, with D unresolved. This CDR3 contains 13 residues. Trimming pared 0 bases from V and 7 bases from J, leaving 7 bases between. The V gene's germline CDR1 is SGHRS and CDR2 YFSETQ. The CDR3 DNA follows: TGCGCCAGCAGCTTGGTTGTTCTCGGGGAGCTGTTTTTT. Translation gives CASSLVVLGELFF.

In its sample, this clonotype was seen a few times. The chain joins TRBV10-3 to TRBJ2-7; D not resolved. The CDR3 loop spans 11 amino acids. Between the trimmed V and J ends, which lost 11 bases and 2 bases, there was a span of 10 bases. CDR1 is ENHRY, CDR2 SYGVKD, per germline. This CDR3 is CAAQRTYEQYF. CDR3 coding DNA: TGTGCCGCGCAAAGGACCTACGAGCAGTACTTC.

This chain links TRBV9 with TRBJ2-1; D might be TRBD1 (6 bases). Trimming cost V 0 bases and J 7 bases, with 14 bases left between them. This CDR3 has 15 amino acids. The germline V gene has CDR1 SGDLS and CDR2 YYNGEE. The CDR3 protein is CASSVGMGAPNEQFF. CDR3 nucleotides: TGTGCCAGCAGCGTAGGAATGGGGGCGCCGAATGAGCAGTTCTTC.

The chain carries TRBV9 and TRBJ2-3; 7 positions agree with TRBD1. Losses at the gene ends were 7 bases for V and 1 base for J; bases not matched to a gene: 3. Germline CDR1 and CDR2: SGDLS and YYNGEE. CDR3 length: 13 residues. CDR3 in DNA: TGTGCCAGCGGACAGGTAGGCACAGATACGCAGTATTTT. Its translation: CASGQVGTDTQYF.

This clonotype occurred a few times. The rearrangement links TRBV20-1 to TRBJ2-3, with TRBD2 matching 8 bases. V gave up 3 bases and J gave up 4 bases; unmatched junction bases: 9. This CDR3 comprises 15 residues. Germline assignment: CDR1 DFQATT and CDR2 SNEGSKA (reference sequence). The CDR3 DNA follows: TGCAGTGCTAGGTCTCGGGAGGGCCTCCCAGATACGCAGTATTTT. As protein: CSARSREGLPDTQYF.

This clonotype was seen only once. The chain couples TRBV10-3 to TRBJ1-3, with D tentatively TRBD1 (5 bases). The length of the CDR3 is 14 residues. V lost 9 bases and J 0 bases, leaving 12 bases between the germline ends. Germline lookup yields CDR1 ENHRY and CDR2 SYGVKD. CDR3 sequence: CAISDNASGNTIYF. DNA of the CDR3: TGTGCCATTTCGGACAACGCCTCTGGAAACACCATATATTTT.

The DNA for the CDR3 is TGCAGCGTGCGGACAGGGGGCACCGGGGAGCTGTTTTTT. Protein sequence: CSVRTGGTGELFF. J is TRBJ2-2 and V is TRBV29-1, with 10 bases aligning to TRBD1. V was pared by 6 bases and J by 4 bases, with 2 bases of the junction left unmatched. The CDR3 runs to 13 residues. Germline V gene sequence: CDR1 SQVTM, CDR2 ANQGSEA.

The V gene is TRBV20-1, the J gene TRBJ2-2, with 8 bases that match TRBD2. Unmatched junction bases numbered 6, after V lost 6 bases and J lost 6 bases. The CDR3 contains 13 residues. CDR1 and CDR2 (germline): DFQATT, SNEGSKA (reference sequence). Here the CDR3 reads CSAKGLVPGELFF. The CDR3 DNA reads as TGCAGTGCCAAGGGACTAGTACCCGGGGAGCTGTTTTTT.

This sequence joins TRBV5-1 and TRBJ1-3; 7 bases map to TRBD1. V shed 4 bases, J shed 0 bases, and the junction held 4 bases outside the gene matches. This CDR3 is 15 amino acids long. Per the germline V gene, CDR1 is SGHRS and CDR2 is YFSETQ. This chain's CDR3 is CASSTGTASGNTIYF. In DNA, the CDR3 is TGCGCCAGCAGCACCGGGACAGCCTCTGGAAACACCATATATTTT.

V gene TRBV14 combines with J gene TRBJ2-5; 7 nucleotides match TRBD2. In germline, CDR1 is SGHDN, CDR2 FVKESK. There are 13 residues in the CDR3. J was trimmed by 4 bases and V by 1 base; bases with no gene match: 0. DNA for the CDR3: TGTGCCAGCAGCCAAGGGACTAGAGAGACCCAGTACTTC. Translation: CASSQGTRETQYF.

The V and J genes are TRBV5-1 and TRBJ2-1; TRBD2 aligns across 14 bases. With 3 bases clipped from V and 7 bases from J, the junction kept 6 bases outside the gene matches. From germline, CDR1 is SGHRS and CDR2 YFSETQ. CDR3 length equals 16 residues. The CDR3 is CASSWGLAGDRNEQFF. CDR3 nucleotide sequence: TGCGCCAGCAGCTGGGGACTAGCGGGGGACCGGAATGAGCAGTTCTTC.

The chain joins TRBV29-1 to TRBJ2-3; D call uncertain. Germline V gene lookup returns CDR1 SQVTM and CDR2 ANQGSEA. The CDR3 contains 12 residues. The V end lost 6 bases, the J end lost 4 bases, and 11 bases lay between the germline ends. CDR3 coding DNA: TGCAGCGTCCAACAAGCGTCAGATACGCAGTATTTT. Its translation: CSVQQASDTQYF.

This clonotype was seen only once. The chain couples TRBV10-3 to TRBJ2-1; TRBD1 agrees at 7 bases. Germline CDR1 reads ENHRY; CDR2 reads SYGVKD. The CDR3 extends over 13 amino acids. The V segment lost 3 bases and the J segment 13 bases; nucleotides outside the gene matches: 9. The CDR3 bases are TGTGCCATCAGTGATTTATTAGGGACAGAACAGTTCTTC. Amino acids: CAISDLLGTEQFF.

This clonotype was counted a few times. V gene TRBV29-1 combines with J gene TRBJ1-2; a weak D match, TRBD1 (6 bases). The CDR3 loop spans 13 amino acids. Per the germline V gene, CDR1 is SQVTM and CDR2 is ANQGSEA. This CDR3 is CTALNDVGGRFTF. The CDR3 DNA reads TGCACCGCGTTGAACGATGTGGGGGGCCGGTTCACCTTC. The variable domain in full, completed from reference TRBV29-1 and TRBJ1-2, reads SAVISQKPSRDICQRGTSLTIQCQVDSQVTMMFWYRQQPGQSLTLIATANQGSEATYESGFVIDKFPISRPNLTFSTLTVSNMSPEDSSIYLCTALNDVGGRFTFGSGTRLTVV.